A single sample gave rise to the 17 T cell receptor beta chains below, sequenced in a study of blood T cell repertoires in COVID-19. Generated by immunoSEQ multiplex PCR, the TCRdb table keeps only in-frame clones and is missing some. The table includes about 140,000 clones, 88% detected once. The source material was peripheral blood. The receptors come from a man aged 70 or older with acute or convalescent COVID-19.

The chain employs TRBV6-5 and TRBJ2-1; TRBD2 matches 8 bases. The V and J ends lost 9 bases and 2 bases, in that order; junction bases with no gene match: 9. The germline V gene has CDR1 MNHEY and CDR2 SVGAGI. The length of the CDR3 is 15 residues. CDR3 amino acids: CASSWERGPYNEQFF. The DNA of the CDR3 is TGTGCCAGTTCTTGGGAGCGGGGGCCCTACAATGAGCAGTTCTTC.

The chain has TRBV19 and TRBJ1-2, with D possibly TRBD1 on 5 matching bases. This CDR3 is 15 amino acids long. Germline V gene data show CDR1 as LNHDA and CDR2 as SQIVND (reference sequence). The V and J ends lost 7 bases and 1 base respectively, with 16 bases between them. CDR3 nucleotide sequence: TGTGCCAGTATCTCAAGGGGAACCTTTAACTATGGCTACACCTTC. Translation: CASISRGTFNYGYTF.

This clone is a singleton in its sample. This sequence joins TRBV3-1 (or the pseudogene TRBV3-2) and TRBJ2-5, with D perhaps TRBD2 (7 bases). CDR3 length: 15 residues. CDR1 is LGHDT, CDR2 YNNKEL, per germline (reference sequence). Trimming removed 1 base at V and 5 bases at J, with 14 bases between. The CDR3 protein is CASSQAKGGPETQYF. CDR3 DNA sequence: TGTGCCAGCAGCCAAGCCAAGGGGGGGCCCGAGACCCAGTACTTC.

This sequence joins TRBV5-1 and TRBJ2-7; D is uncertain. V lost 2 bases, J lost 1 base, and 10 bases lay in between. The CDR3 consists of 14 residues. CDR1 SGHRS and CDR2 YFSETQ come from the germline V gene. CDR3 sequence reads: CASSFPGSSYEQYF. In DNA, the CDR3 is TGCGCCAGCAGCTTTCCGGGTTCGTCCTACGAGCAGTACTTC.

The count of this clone is one. This chain connects TRBV7-2 to TRBJ2-1; TRBD1 agrees at 11 bases. V was clipped by 7 bases and J by 7 bases; unmatched bases: 9. The CDR3 contains 15 residues. Germline V gene lookup returns CDR1 SGHTA and CDR2 FQGNSA. The CDR3: CASTHGQGAQNEQFF. CDR3 DNA: TGTGCCAGCACCCACGGACAGGGGGCGCAGAATGAGCAGTTCTTC. The variable domain in full, with the rest retrieved from reference TRBV7-2 and TRBJ2-1, is GAGVSQSPSNKVTEKGKDVELRCDPISGHTALYWYRQSLGQGLEFLIYFQGNSAPDKSGLPSDRFSAERTGGSVSTLTIQRTQQEDSAVYLCASTHGQGAQNEQFFGPGTRLTVL.

V usage is TRBV20-1 and J usage is TRBJ2-3; 7 positions agree with TRBD2. The CDR3 has 14 residues. J gave up 1 base and V 3 bases, and 4 bases lay outside the gene matches. CDR1 DFQATT and CDR2 SNEGSKA come from the germline V gene (reference sequence). CDR3 bases: TGCAGTGCTAGTATCACTAGCGGCACAGATACGCAGTATTTT. Protein: CSASITSGTDTQYF.

The chain recombines TRBV5-4 with TRBJ2-5; D may be TRBD1 (6 bases). Trimming took off 0 bases at V and 3 bases at J, with 6 bases between the two ends. This CDR3 is built from 13 residues. CDR1 SGHNT and CDR2 YYREEE come from the germline V gene (reference sequence). The CDR3 DNA reads as TGTGCCAGCAGCTTGGGGACAGAAGAGACCCAGTACTTC. It specifies CASSLGTEETQYF.

The J gene is TRBJ1-3, the V gene TRBV25-1; the D gene is possibly TRBD1 (6 bases). The CDR3 totals 16 residues. CDR1 MGHDK and CDR2 SYGVNS come from the germline V gene. V was clipped by 5 bases and J by 1 base, with 15 bases between them. The CDR3 spells CASSRAGGLSGNTIYF. CDR3 DNA sequence: TGTGCCAGCAGTCGCGCGGGGGGCCTATCTGGAAACACCATATATTTT. Drawing the rest from reference TRBV25-1 and TRBJ1-3, the complete variable domain is EADIYQTPRYLVIGTGKKITLECSQTMGHDKMYWYQQDPGMELHLIHYSYGVNSTEKGDLSSESTVSRIRTEHFPLTLESARPSHTSQYLCASSRAGGLSGNTIYFGEGSWLTVV.

The J gene is TRBJ2-2, the V gene TRBV5-1, with D possibly being TRBD2 (5 bases). Germline V gene data show CDR1 as SGHRS and CDR2 as YFSETQ. The V end was cut by 4 bases, the J end by 7 bases, with 14 bases between. The CDR3 consists of 14 residues. The CDR3 region is CASSGRGPDGELFF. DNA of the CDR3: TGCGCCAGCAGCGGCCGAGGGCCGGACGGGGAGCTGTTTTTT. Full variable domain (missing parts from reference TRBV5-1 and TRBJ2-2): KAGVTQTPRYLIKTRGQQVTLSCSPISGHRSVSWYQQTPGQGLQFLFEYFSETQRNKGNFPGRFSGRQFSNSRSEMNVSTLELGDSALYLCASSGRGPDGELFFGEGSRLTVL.

The V and J genes are TRBV18 and TRBJ1-2, with TRBD1 as a possible D gene (6 bases). CDR3 length equals 15 residues. V dropped 2 bases and J dropped 8 bases, with 18 bases sitting between them. CDR1 and CDR2 (germline): KGHSH, LQKENI. CDR3: CASSPFETGGRGYTF. The CDR3 bases are TGTGCCAGCTCACCATTTGAGACGGGGGGCCGGGGCTACACCTTC.

The rearrangement joins TRBV4-1 to TRBJ1-2; 9 nucleotides line up with TRBD1. Trimming took 3 bases from V and 7 from J; bases not matched to a gene: 6. The CDR3 has 14 residues. Germline V lookup: CDR1 MGHRA, CDR2 YSYEKL. CDR3 amino acids: CASSHRDRAIGYTF. CDR3 DNA sequence: TGCGCCAGCAGCCACCGGGACAGGGCAATTGGCTACACCTTC.

This clone showed up just once. The chain links TRBV6-5 to TRBJ1-6; D perhaps matches TRBD1 (5 bases). There are 14 residues in the CDR3. V lost 4 bases and J lost 10, with 14 bases in between. CDR1 is MNHEY and CDR2 is SVGAGI in the germline V gene. Here the CDR3 reads CASSSRAAGSPLHF. The CDR3 DNA sequence: TGTGCCAGCAGTTCACGGGCGGCAGGGTCACCCCTCCACTTT.

The chain recombines TRBV9 with TRBJ2-1; 9 positions match TRBD2. V shed 0 bases and J 10 bases; nucleotides not matched to a gene: 8. Germline CDR1 SGDLS, CDR2 YYNGEE. The CDR3 has 15 residues. CDR3 region: CASSVASGITTEQFF. The CDR3 DNA sequence: TGTGCCAGCAGCGTAGCTAGCGGGATAACAACGGAGCAGTTCTTC.

A remark on this clone: Other DNA variants within this sample encode the same CDR3. The chain joins TRBV19 to TRBJ2-3; TRBD2 is a possible D gene (6 bases). Trimming pared 3 bases from V and 0 bases from J, leaving 7 bases between. Per the germline V gene, CDR1 is LNHDA and CDR2 is SQIVND (reference sequence). The CDR3 consists of 14 residues. The CDR3 region has the DNA TGTGCCAGTAGTATGGGACTCAGCACAGATACGCAGTATTTT. Translated, it gives CASSMGLSTDTQYF. Together with reference TRBV19 and TRBJ2-3, the CDR3 gives the full variable domain: DGGITQSPKYLFRKEGQNVTLSCEQNLNHDAMYWYRQDPGQGLRLIYYSQIVNDFQKGDIAEGYSVSREKKESFPLTVTSAQKNPTAFYLCASSMGLSTDTQYFGPGTRLTVL.

The V gene is TRBV7-9, the J gene TRBJ1-6, with no clear D. The CDR3 spans 15 residues. Germline loops: CDR1 SEHNR, CDR2 FQNEAQ (reference sequence). The V end was cut by 2 bases, the J end by 1 base, with 6 bases between. The CDR3 DNA reads TGTGCCAGCAGCTTACGGGGTTCCTATAATTCACCCCTCCACTTT. This encodes CASSLRGSYNSPLHF.

This chain links TRBV4-1 with TRBJ2-3; 10 bases are a match to TRBD2. The ends lost 0 bases at V and 6 bases at J; junction bases unmatched: 6. The CDR3 is 16 residues long. Germline values: CDR1 MGHRA, CDR2 YSYEKL. CDR3 sequence (DNA): TGCGCCAGCAGCCAAGATTACAGCGGGGGGGCGGATACGCAGTATTTT. This encodes CASSQDYSGGADTQYF.

The V and J genes are TRBV29-1 and TRBJ1-1, with D possibly TRBD1 on 5 matching bases. The ends were cut back, 0 bases at V and 1 base at J, with 6 bases in the middle. The CDR3 has 13 residues. Germline loops: CDR1 SQVTM, CDR2 ANQGSEA. The CDR3 DNA is TGCAGCGTTGAAGAGCAGGGGAACACTGAAGCTTTCTTT. Translation gives CSVEEQGNTEAFF.